Each of the 11 T cell receptor beta chains below was sequenced from the same sample in a study of T cells in Graves' hyperthyroidism and ophthalmopathy (dated by TCRdb to the late 2010s). Library construction relied on multiplex PCR. Sequencing instrument: Illumina HiSeq 2000. The TCR beta CDR3 regions were amplified from RNA transcripts. The TCR CDR3 was subjected to a first round of RT-PCR using the HTBI primer set and the Qiagen OneStep RT-PCR kit. The public reads were quality trimmed at Q25 with fastp and then assembled into clones with MiXCR by TCRdb, keeping productive beta chains. All rows with the same CDR3 protein become a single entry with the most common DNA and genes. A total of around 300,000 distinct CDR3 sequences appear in this sample, roughly 13% of them only once. The top ten hold under 30% of the sample. Material for sequencing was blood. The source of these receptors is a woman aged 25 to 39 with Graves' hyperthyroidism.

This clonotype was counted ten times or more. V usage is TRBV7-3 and J usage is TRBJ2-5; D perhaps matches TRBD2 (6 bases). The CDR3 runs 15 residues. V lost 5 bases to trimming and J lost 1 base, with 14 bases between them. The V gene's germline CDR1 is SGHTA and CDR2 FQGTGA. CDR3 DNA: TGTGCCAGCAGCCCCGCCTCGGGGGTCCAAGAGACCCAGTACTTC. It yields the protein CASSPASGVQETQYF.

There are a few counts of this clonotype. V usage is TRBV20-1 and J usage is TRBJ2-1; 11 nucleotides align to TRBD2. Germline V CDR1 and CDR2: DFQATT, SNEGSKA (reference sequence). This CDR3 comprises 13 residues. Trimming at V came to 5 bases and at J to 5 bases, leaving 2 bases not matched to a gene. CDR3 protein: CSASGLADNEQFF. As DNA, the CDR3 is TGCAGTGCTTCGGGACTAGCGGACAATGAGCAGTTCTTC.

This chain links TRBV20-1 with TRBJ2-7, with D possibly being TRBD2 (6 bases). V lost 8 bases, J lost 1 base, and 21 bases lay in between. The CDR3 length is 15 residues. Germline V gives CDR1 DFQATT, CDR2 SNEGSKA (reference sequence). CDR3 sequence reads: CSPWGETGRSYEQYF. CDR3 coding DNA: TGCAGTCCCTGGGGGGAAACAGGCCGTTCCTACGAGCAGTACTTC.

The chain recombines TRBV6-2 or TRBV6-3 with TRBJ2-5, with D tentatively TRBD1 or TRBD2 (5 bases each). This CDR3 is built from 14 residues. The V and J ends lost 0 bases and 5 bases respectively, with 10 bases between them. From germline, CDR1 is MNHEY and CDR2 SVGEGT. CDR3 protein: CASSYSRGEETQYF. The CDR3 bases are TGTGCCAGCAGTTACTCGAGAGGGGAGGAGACCCAGTACTTC.

This clonotype came up many times. The chain joins TRBV3-1 to TRBJ2-7; possible D gene TRBD1, 5 bases. The CDR3 length is 14 residues. The germline V gene encodes CDR1 LGHDT and CDR2 YNNKEL (reference sequence). V lost 1 base and J lost 2, with 9 bases in between. CDR3 coding DNA: TGTGCCAGCAGCCAAGTCCGACAGCCCTACGAGCAGTACTTC. Its translation is CASSQVRQPYEQYF.

Ten or more counts support this clonotype. This chain uses TRBV20-1 with TRBJ1-1, with D tentatively TRBD1 (6 bases). V lost 6 bases, J lost 0 bases, and 14 bases lay in between. In germline, CDR1 is DFQATT, CDR2 SNEGSKA (reference sequence). This CDR3 comprises 14 residues. The CDR3 protein is CSALKGGVNTEAFF. The CDR3 DNA is TGCAGTGCCCTAAAGGGGGGAGTGAACACTGAAGCTTTCTTT.

This clonotype was counted ten times or more. The CDR3: CAISAPEMNTEAFF. The CDR3 coding sequence is TGTGCCATCAGTGCCCCGGAAATGAACACTGAAGCTTTCTTT. The V call is TRBV10-3, the J call TRBJ1-1; D is uncertain. Trimming shortened V by 4 bases and J by 0 bases, and 9 bases separated the two germline ends. CDR1 is ENHRY, CDR2 SYGVKD, per germline. The CDR3 is made up of 14 amino acids.

The table lists this clonotype with many counts. This chain uses TRBV28 with TRBJ1-3; unclear D gene. CDR1 and CDR2 from the germline V gene are MDHEN and SYDVKM. V shed 6 bases and J shed 2 bases, with 5 bases lying between them. This CDR3 region has 12 residues. Written as DNA, the CDR3 is TGTGCCAGCAGGGCCCCTGGAAACACCATATATTTT. This translates into CASRAPGNTIYF.

This clonotype came up a few times. The chain is built from TRBV25-1 and TRBJ2-3; D remains ambiguous. With 5 bases removed from V and 2 bases from J, the gap between germline ends came to 20 bases. The CDR3 has 17 amino acids. The germline V gene encodes CDR1 MGHDK and CDR2 SYGVNS. CDR3 region: CASSSPPGLAFTDTQYF. The CDR3 bases are TGTGCCAGCAGTAGCCCCCCCGGGTTAGCCTTCACAGATACGCAGTATTTT.

This clonotype has at least ten counts. V is TRBV12-3 or TRBV12-4 and J is TRBJ1-5; weak D call: TRBD1 (6 bases). The CDR3 spans 13 residues. V was pared by 9 bases and J by 7 bases, with 16 bases between. The CDR3 loop is CASTGRLWQPQHF. CDR3 in DNA: TGTGCCAGTACAGGGCGGTTATGGCAGCCCCAGCATTTT.

This clonotype was seen at least ten times. The J gene is TRBJ2-1, the V gene TRBV15, with D perhaps TRBD1 or TRBD2 (5 bases each). This CDR3 is 17 amino acids long. Germline assignment: CDR1 LNHNV and CDR2 YYDKDF (reference sequence). V gave up 0 bases and J gave up 10 bases, with 22 bases separating them. The CDR3 spells CATSRDLGTVGTNEQFF. Here the CDR3 DNA reads TGTGCCACCAGCAGAGATCTTGGGACGGTCGGAACTAACGAGCAGTTCTTC.